These 30 T cell receptor beta chains came from one sample sequenced in a study of monozygotic twins with inflammatory bowel disease. TCRdb reprocessed the 5' RACE reads and stores each CDR3 protein as one record, lacking DNA. This repertoire includes 400,000 or so distinct CDR3 sequences. Input material: blood. These receptors were collected from a human donor with ulcerative colitis or Crohn's disease, or a healthy co-twin of an affected twin (not recorded which).

The J gene is TRBJ1-4, the V gene TRBV5-6; there is no DNA to check the TCRdb D call of TRBD1. Germline lookup yields CDR1 SGHDT and CDR2 YYEEEE. This CDR3 contains 14 residues. CDR3 region: CASSQLQGDEKLFF. Based on the CDR3 plus reference TRBV5-6 and TRBJ1-4, the full variable domain is DAGVTQSPTHLIKTRGQQVTLRCSPKSGHDTVSWYQQALGQGPQFIFQYYEEEERQRGNFPDRFSGHQFPNYSSELNVNALLLGDSALYLCASSQLQGDEKLFFGSGTQLSVL.

The chain joins TRBV20-1 to TRBJ1-1; the D call of TRBD1 rests on TCRdb alone, since no DNA is present to check it. Germline V gives CDR1 DFQATT, CDR2 SNEGSKA (reference sequence). This CDR3 contains 12 residues. The CDR3: CSARDQWGGAFF.

CDR3 in amino acids: CASSLRGQGFGTDTQYF. The chain is built from TRBV5-6 and TRBJ2-3; the TCRdb call, TRBD1, lacks DNA for checking. The germline gives CDR1 SGHDT, CDR2 YYEEEE. CDR3 length: 17 residues.

The rearrangement uses TRBV7-8 and TRBJ2-1; TCRdb selects TRBD1, and the lack of DNA leaves this call unchecked. The germline CDR1 and CDR2 sequences are SGHVS and FQNEAQ. The CDR3 is 17 residues long. CDR3 sequence: CASSSGQGEPSYNEQFF.

The chain combines TRBV29-1 with TRBJ1-2; TCRdb selects TRBD1, and the lack of DNA leaves this call unchecked. The CDR3 is made up of 11 amino acids. Germline lookup yields CDR1 SQVTM and CDR2 ANQGSEA. CDR3 sequence: CSATGGNGYTF. The complete variable domain, with remaining parts taken from reference TRBV29-1 and TRBJ1-2, reads SAVISQKPSRDICQRGTSLTIQCQVDSQVTMMFWYRQQPGQSLTLIATANQGSEATYESGFVIDKFPISRPNLTFSTLTVSNMSPEDSSIYLCSATGGNGYTFGSGTRLTVV.

V is TRBV7-2 and J is TRBJ1-5. This CDR3 spans 13 amino acids. Germline values: CDR1 SGHTA, CDR2 FQGNSA. The CDR3 region is CASSPILNQPQHF.

The rearrangement joins TRBV6-1 to TRBJ2-1; TCRdb picks TRBD2, but there is no DNA to check that call. Per germline, CDR1 MNHNS and CDR2 SASEGT. The CDR3 spans 13 residues. The CDR3 here is CASGTFSYNEQFF.

The CDR3 here is CASSLGQVPDEQYF. V usage is TRBV7-9 and J usage is TRBJ2-7. CDR3 size: 14 residues. In germline, CDR1 is SEHNR, CDR2 FQNEAQ (reference sequence).

The chain joins TRBV28 to TRBJ2-7; TCRdb lists TRBD1, though no DNA is available to test this call. In germline, CDR1 is MDHEN, CDR2 SYDVKM. The length of the CDR3 is 15 residues. CDR3 sequence: CASSFAGQGAKEQYF.

The V gene is TRBV29-1, the J gene TRBJ2-7. The germline gives CDR1 SQVTM, CDR2 ANQGSEA. This CDR3 region has 11 residues. The chain's CDR3 is CSVAVAYEQYF.

V is TRBV27 and J is TRBJ2-1; TCRdb calls TRBD2, which cannot be checked without DNA. Germline V gene lookup returns CDR1 MNHEY and CDR2 SMNVEV (reference sequence). The CDR3 covers 17 residues. CDR3 amino acids: CASSLIRLAGGYGEQFF.

This chain links TRBV4-2 with TRBJ2-4; without DNA, the TCRdb call of TRBD2 cannot be checked. The CDR3 sequence is 21 residues long. CDR1 is LGHNA, CDR2 YNFKEQ, per germline. CDR3 sequence: CASSQDLLAGEAPEAKNIQYF.

This chain connects TRBV7-2 to TRBJ2-3; the TCRdb D gene call, TRBD2, has no DNA to confirm it. Germline V gene lookup returns CDR1 SGHTA and CDR2 FQGNSA. The CDR3 extends over 17 amino acids. CDR3 sequence reads: CASSLARGGAGTDTQYF.

The CDR3 loop reads CASSSAGVSYEQYF. The V call is TRBV27, the J call TRBJ2-7; TCRdb's D call of TRBD1 is untestable without DNA. This CDR3 comprises 14 residues. The V gene's germline CDR1 is MNHEY and CDR2 SMNVEV (reference sequence).

This rearrangement joins TRBV7-9 to TRBJ1-4; TCRdb's D gene call, TRBD1, goes unchecked for lack of DNA. In germline, CDR1 is SEHNR, CDR2 FQNEAQ (reference sequence). CDR3 size: 15 residues. The CDR3 here is CASSYYREEDEKLFF.

The chain is built from TRBV5-1 and TRBJ2-1; lacking DNA, the TRBD2 call made by TCRdb goes unchecked. The CDR3 has 16 residues. CDR1 SGHRS and CDR2 YFSETQ come from the germline V gene. The CDR3 sequence is CASSTLGSGGTNEQFF.

The chain's CDR3 is CAISVTADNSPLHF. This chain connects TRBV10-3 to TRBJ1-6; lacking DNA, the TRBD1 call made by TCRdb goes unchecked. Germline CDR1 is ENHRY and CDR2 is SYGVKD. The CDR3 extends over 14 amino acids.

The genes are TRBV6-5 and TRBJ2-1; as DNA is missing, the TRBD1 call by TCRdb cannot be tested. The CDR3 covers 15 residues. The germline gives CDR1 MNHEY, CDR2 SVGAGI. CDR3 sequence: CASSLAQGVHNEQFF.

This sequence joins TRBV5-4 and TRBJ1-1; absent DNA, TCRdb's TRBD1 call cannot be checked. CDR1 SGHNT and CDR2 YYREEE come from the germline V gene (reference sequence). CDR3 size: 14 residues. The CDR3: CASSFQSGHTEAFF.

The J gene is TRBJ1-1, the V gene TRBV20-1; TCRdb indicates TRBD1, and absent DNA this call remains unverified. Germline V CDR1 and CDR2: DFQATT, SNEGSKA (reference sequence). This CDR3 region has 15 residues. This chain's CDR3 is CSAREGGSMNTEAFF.

The chain uses TRBV20-1 and TRBJ1-1. The CDR3 is made up of 12 amino acids. Germline CDR1 is DFQATT and CDR2 is SNEGSKA (reference sequence). CDR3 loop: CSAWTGTREAFF.

The rearrangement joins TRBV7-9 to TRBJ2-3; TCRdb proposes TRBD2, but this gene call is untestable without DNA. This CDR3 contains 15 residues. Germline V gene lookup returns CDR1 SEHNR and CDR2 FQNEAQ (reference sequence). This CDR3 reads CASSLYGGTIDTQYF.

The chain links TRBV20-1 to TRBJ2-1; TCRdb's D gene call, TRBD1, goes unchecked for lack of DNA. CDR1 DFQATT and CDR2 SNEGSKA come from the germline V gene (reference sequence). CDR3 size: 14 residues. CDR3 protein: CSARWGGPYNEQFF.

The chain uses TRBV4-2 and TRBJ2-1. Germline CDR1 and CDR2: LGHNA and YNFKEQ. The CDR3 sequence is 14 residues long. The CDR3 loop reads CASSQDSGNNEQFF.

This rearrangement joins TRBV27 to TRBJ1-1. CDR1 is MNHEY, CDR2 SMNVEV, per germline (reference sequence). The CDR3 length is 14 residues. CDR3 sequence reads: CASSLARAYTEAFF.

This chain connects TRBV20-1 to TRBJ1-5; TCRdb lists TRBD1, though no DNA is available to test this call. Germline CDR1 DFQATT, CDR2 SNEGSKA (reference sequence). The CDR3 loop spans 18 amino acids. CDR3 protein: CSARGRTGGLYSNQPQHF.

The J gene is TRBJ2-1, the V gene TRBV4-1; the TRBD2 assignment by TCRdb is unverifiable without DNA. The CDR3 is made up of 18 amino acids. CDR1 and CDR2 from the germline V gene are MGHRA and YSYEKL. The CDR3 region is CASSQGLAGGPKNNEQFF.

The V and J genes are TRBV5-1 and TRBJ2-5; TCRdb gives TRBD2 as the D gene, but with no DNA this cannot be confirmed. The CDR3 totals 16 residues. Germline CDR1 is SGHRS and CDR2 is YFSETQ. The CDR3 reads CASSLAPAGVEETQYF.

The chain employs TRBV7-2 and TRBJ1-2. The germline V gene has CDR1 SGHTA and CDR2 FQGNSA. This CDR3 is 14 amino acids long. CDR3 residues: CASSLAPQNYGYTF.

The V gene is TRBV2, the J gene TRBJ2-3. Germline loops: CDR1 SNHLY, CDR2 FYNNEI. The CDR3 has 14 residues. This chain's CDR3 is CASKDGAGTDTQYF.